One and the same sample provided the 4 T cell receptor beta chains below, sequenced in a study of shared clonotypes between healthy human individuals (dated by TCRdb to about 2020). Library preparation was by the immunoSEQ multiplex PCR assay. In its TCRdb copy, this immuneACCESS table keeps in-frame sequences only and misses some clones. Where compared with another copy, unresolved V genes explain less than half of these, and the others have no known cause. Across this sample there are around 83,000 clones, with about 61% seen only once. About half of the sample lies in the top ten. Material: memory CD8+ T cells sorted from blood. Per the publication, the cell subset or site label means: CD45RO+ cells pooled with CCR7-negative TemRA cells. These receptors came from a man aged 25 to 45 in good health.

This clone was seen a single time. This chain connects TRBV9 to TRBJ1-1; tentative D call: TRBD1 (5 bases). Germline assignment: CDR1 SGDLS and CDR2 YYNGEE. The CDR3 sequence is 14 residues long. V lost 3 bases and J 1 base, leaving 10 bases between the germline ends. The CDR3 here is CASSGGAENTEAFF. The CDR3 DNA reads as TGTGCCAGCAGCGGCGGGGCTGAGAACACTGAAGCTTTCTTT. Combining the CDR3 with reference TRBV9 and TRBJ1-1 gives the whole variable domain DSGVTQTPKHLITATGQRVTLRCSPRSGDLSVYWYQQSLDQGLQFLIQYYNGEERAKGNILERFSAQQFPDLHSELNLSSLELGDSALYFCASSGGAENTEAFFGQGTRLTVV.

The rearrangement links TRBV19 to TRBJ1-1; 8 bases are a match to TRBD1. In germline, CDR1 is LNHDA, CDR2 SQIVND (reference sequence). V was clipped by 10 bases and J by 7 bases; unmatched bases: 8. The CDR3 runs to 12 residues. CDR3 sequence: CATKRQGREAFF. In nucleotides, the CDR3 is TGTGCCACTAAGAGACAGGGGCGTGAAGCTTTCTTT.

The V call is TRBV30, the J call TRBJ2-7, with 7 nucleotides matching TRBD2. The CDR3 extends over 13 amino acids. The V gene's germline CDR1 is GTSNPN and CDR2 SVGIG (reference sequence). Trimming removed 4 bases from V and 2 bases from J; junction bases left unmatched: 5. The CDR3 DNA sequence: TGTGCCTGGAACAGCGGGAATCCCTACGAGCAGTACTTC. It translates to CAWNSGNPYEQYF.

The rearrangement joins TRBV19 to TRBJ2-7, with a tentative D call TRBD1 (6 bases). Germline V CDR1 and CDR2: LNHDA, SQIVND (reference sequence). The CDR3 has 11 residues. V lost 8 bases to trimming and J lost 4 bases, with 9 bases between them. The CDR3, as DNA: TGTGCCAGTTCTCAGGGGTACGAGCAGTACTTC. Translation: CASSQGYEQYF.